This T cell receptor (beta chain) was observed in a study of blood T cell repertoires in COVID-19. Authors' analysis steps: Estimated nucleated cell counts came from reference gene primer amplification. Libraries were prepared by immunoSEQ multiplex PCR; TCRdb keeps only in-frame clonotypes and omits some of them. V and J calls and clone size are as listed in that table; D and trimming were resolved from the DNA. The repertoire includes just under 350,000 clones, over 70% of them detected once, and about 6% sits in the top ten. The ends were cut back, 3 bases at V and 0 bases at J, with 17 bases in the middle. The CDR3 is 17 residues long. Germline V CDR1 and CDR2: KGHSH, LQKENI.

V usage is TRBV18 and J usage is TRBJ1-2, with a possible D match to TRBD1 (5 bases). The sequencing input was peripheral blood. The sequence was collected from a woman between 50 and 59 years old with COVID-19, enrolled during active disease. For the CDR3, the DNA is TGTGCCAGCTCACCGATACCAGGGATTTCAGCTAACTATGGCTACACCTTC. It is translated as CASSPIPGISANYGYTF.